A selection of T cell receptor beta chains follows, all from one sample in a study of control samples from healthy donors and cancer patients. TCRdb keeps only in-frame clones here, not all; method: immunoSEQ multiplex PCR. The sample has fewer than 300,000 clones, around 80% seen once. The specimen was PBMCs. The receptor set was obtained from a woman aged 55-75 years with lung cancer. CDR3s include the opening cysteine and the closing phenylalanine or tryptophan. Fields, in order: V gene, clone size, D gene, J gene, CDR3 DNA, CDR3 protein. A D gene is named only where the DNA matches it firmly. Some rows mark clone size as missing; the rest say once, few, many or name a class of expanded clone.

TRBV7-3,NA,TRBD1,TRBJ2-2,TGTGCCAGCAGCTCCAGGGGGTCGGGCAACACCGGGGAGCTGTTTTTT,CASSSRGSGNTGELFF
TRBV24-1,few,TRBD1,TRBJ1-2,TGTGCCACCAGTGGCACAGGGGGCTATGGCTACACCTTC,CATSGTGGYGYTF
TRBV28,NA,TRBD1,TRBJ2-1,TGTGCCAGCAGCCGACAGGGGGCCTACAATGAGCAGTTCTTC,CASSRQGAYNEQFF
TRBV6-1,few,NA,TRBJ2-7,TGTGCCAGCAGTGAACTTGGTCTAGCGAGCTCCTACGAGCAGTACTTC,CASSELGLASSYEQYF
TRBV24-1,NA,NA,TRBJ2-1,TGTGCCACCAGTGATGCCAGTCCCTACAATGAGCAGTTCTTC,CATSDASPYNEQFF
TRBV6-4,NA,TRBD1,TRBJ2-7,TGTGCCAGCCCGGGACAGGTTGGCGAGCAGTACTTC,CASPGQVGEQYF
TRBV5-4,NA,TRBD1,TRBJ1-2,TGTGCCAGCAGCCCGGGACAGGGGCGACCCCACTATGGCTACACCTTC,CASSPGQGRPHYGYTF
TRBV11-2,few,NA,TRBJ2-7,TGTGCCAGCAGCTTAGTGGGCACCTACGAGCAGTACTTC,CASSLVGTYEQYF
TRBV5-1,NA,NA,TRBJ2-2,TGCGCCAGCAGCTATCCCAGGACAAATGAACCCGGGGAGCTGTTTTTT,CASSYPRTNEPGELFF
TRBV6-5,NA,NA,TRBJ2-1,TGTGCCAGCAGACTTGGACACTTCAATGAGCAGTTCTTC,CASRLGHFNEQFF
TRBV5-4,NA,TRBD1,TRBJ1-4,TGTGCCAGCAGCTTGGGGGGACAGGGAAAGGAAAAACTGTTTTTT,CASSLGGQGKEKLFF
TRBV15,NA,TRBD2,TRBJ2-7,TGTGCCACCAGCAGAGATGGCGGGGGGCTTTCCTACGAGCAGTACTTC,CATSRDGGGLSYEQYF
TRBV5-1,NA,TRBD2,TRBJ2-7,TGCGCCAGCAGCGGGGGAGGGCACGCCTACGAGCAGTACTTC,CASSGGGHAYEQYF
TRBV3-1/TRBV3-2,NA,NA,TRBJ1-1,TGTGCCAGCAGCCAAGGGCGTCTGACACCGCAACTGAACACTGAAGCTTTCTTT,CASSQGRLTPQLNTEAFF
TRBV18,NA,NA,TRBJ2-3,TGTGCCAGCTCACCATTCCCCGACCCCACAGATACGCAGTATTTT,CASSPFPDPTDTQYF
TRBV11-1,few,NA,TRBJ2-5,TGTGCCAGCAGCTTAGCGGGTGGGGAGACCCAGTACTTC,CASSLAGGETQYF
TRBV27,NA,TRBD2,TRBJ2-3,TGTGCCAGCAGGGACGGCGGGGGTGCAGATACGCAGTATTTT,CASRDGGGADTQYF
TRBV10-1,NA,NA,TRBJ1-5,TGCGCCAGCAGTGAACAAAGAGGTCAGCCCCAGCATTTT,CASSEQRGQPQHF
TRBV7-9,once,TRBD2,TRBJ2-1,TGTGCCAGCAGCTTAGATCGACTAGCATACAATGAGCAGTTCTTC,CASSLDRLAYNEQFF
TRBV2,NA,TRBD1,TRBJ1-3,TGTGCCAGCAGTGAAGCGGACAGGGCAGGAAACACCATATATTTT,CASSEADRAGNTIYF
TRBV12-5,NA,NA,TRBJ1-1,TGTGCTAGTGGTTCCACACAGGGTAGCGGCACTGAAGCTTTCTTT,CASGSTQGSGTEAFF
TRBV4-1,NA,TRBD1,TRBJ1-4,TGCGCCAGCAGCCCGGGAGGGACAGCAACTAATGAAAAACTGTTTTTT,CASSPGGTATNEKLFF
TRBV18,once,TRBD1,TRBJ2-7,TGTGCCAGCTCATCGATACCAGGGGGCATCGAGCAGTACTTC,CASSSIPGGIEQYF
TRBV11-2,few,NA,TRBJ1-1,TGTGCCAGCAGTGAAAGGGTGAACACTGAAGCTTTCTTT,CASSERVNTEAFF
TRBV6-5,NA,TRBD1,TRBJ1-3,TGTGCCAGCAGTTCAGGGGGCTCTGGAAACACCATATATTTT,CASSSGGSGNTIYF
TRBV18,NA,TRBD1,TRBJ1-5,TGTGCCAGCTCAGCTCCGGGACAGGGAGGTCAGCCCCAGCATTTT,CASSAPGQGGQPQHF
TRBV20-1,NA,NA,TRBJ1-4,TGCAGTGCTAGAGACGACCGAAAACTGTTTTTT,CSARDDRKLFF
TRBV4-2,NA,TRBD1,TRBJ1-2,TGTGCCAGCAGCCAAGAGAGGGGGCGAAACTATGGCTACACCTTC,CASSQERGRNYGYTF
TRBV4-1,NA,NA,TRBJ1-4,TGCGCCAGCAGCCTCATAGGAGTGGCTAATGAAAAACTGTTTTTT,CASSLIGVANEKLFF
TRBV2,NA,TRBD2,TRBJ2-5,TGTGCCAGCAACGGCGGGGGACAAGAGACCCAGTACTTC,CASNGGGQETQYF
TRBV6-6,NA,NA,TRBJ1-6,TGTGCCAGCAAAAAAACGTCCCCCGAGTCACCCCTCCACTTT,CASKKTSPESPLHF
TRBV19,NA,TRBD2,TRBJ2-7,TGTGCCAGTAGTAACTCCGGGAGGGGGTCCTACGAGCAGTACTTC,CASSNSGRGSYEQYF
TRBV19,once,NA,TRBJ2-2,TGTGCCAGTAGCCAATCGGGACTTTCACCCGGGGAGCTGTTTTTT,CASSQSGLSPGELFF
TRBV9,NA,TRBD1,TRBJ1-3,TGTGCCAGCACCCCGATGGGAGGGGGCAGAGGAAACACCATATATTTT,CASTPMGGGRGNTIYF
TRBV7-2,NA,NA,TRBJ1-1,TGTGCCAGCAATCCCCAGGTATCTTCAGGTGAAGCTTTCTTT,CASNPQVSSGEAFF
TRBV5-1,NA,NA,TRBJ1-3,TGCGCCAGCAGTGTGAGCTCTGGAAACACCATATATTTT,CASSVSSGNTIYF
TRBV12-3/TRBV12-4,NA,TRBD1,TRBJ1-2,TGTGCCAGCAGCGAGACAGGGGGCTGGGGCTACACCTTC,CASSETGGWGYTF
TRBV7-3,NA,NA,TRBJ2-3,TGTGCCAGCAGCAGAGGGGTCACAGATACGCAGTATTTT,CASSRGVTDTQYF
TRBV6-2/TRBV6-3,NA,NA,TRBJ1-6,TGTGCCAGCAGTTCGACCCCAGGGGTGTCCTATAATTCACCCCTCCACTTT,CASSSTPGVSYNSPLHF
TRBV13,NA,NA,TRBJ1-2,TGTGCCAGCAGCGGGGAGGGGGTTAACTATGGCTACACCTTC,CASSGEGVNYGYTF
TRBV6-6,NA,NA,TRBJ2-1,TGTGCCAGCAGTCTTCAGGAAAATGAGCAGTTCTTC,CASSLQENEQFF
TRBV3-1/TRBV3-2,NA,TRBD2,TRBJ2-5,TGTGCCAGCAGCCATCGACTAGCGGGGTACCAAGAGACCCAGTACTTC,CASSHRLAGYQETQYF
TRBV18,NA,NA,TRBJ2-5,TGTGCCAGCTCAGTCTTTTCGACAGACCAAGAGACCCAGTACTTC,CASSVFSTDQETQYF
TRBV28,NA,NA,TRBJ2-1,TGTGCCAGCACCTCACCCCAGGAAAGGGTCTACAATGAGCAGTTCTTC,CASTSPQERVYNEQFF
TRBV27,NA,NA,TRBJ2-5,TGTGCCAGCAGTTTACTGACCGGAGGCTTACAAGAGACCCAGTACTTC,CASSLLTGGLQETQYF
TRBV19,NA,NA,TRBJ1-1,TGTGCCAGTAGTATAGATTTTGAGTATGAAGCTTTCTTT,CASSIDFEYEAFF
TRBV7-9,NA,NA,TRBJ2-7,TGTGCCAGCAGCCAGAGCGGCGGGGACGAGCAGTACTTC,CASSQSGGDEQYF
TRBV5-6,once,TRBD1,TRBJ2-7,TGTGCCAGCAGCTTGTGGGGACAGCCAATCTACGAGCAGTACTTC,CASSLWGQPIYEQYF
TRBV27,NA,NA,TRBJ1-6,TGTGCCAGCAGTTTATTAAGGGAATCACCCCTCCACTTT,CASSLLRESPLHF
TRBV6-4,NA,TRBD1,TRBJ1-1,TGTGCCAGCAGGCGACAGGGCTGGAACACTGAAGCTTTCTTT,CASRRQGWNTEAFF
TRBV7-3,NA,TRBD2,TRBJ2-3,TGTGCCAGCAGCTTTAGCGGGGGGCCCACAGATACGCAGTATTTT,CASSFSGGPTDTQYF
TRBV2,NA,TRBD1,TRBJ1-1,TGTGCCAGCAGCGCTGGGACAGGGGGAGACACTGAAGCTTTCTTT,CASSAGTGGDTEAFF